This T cell receptor beta chain was identified during a study of blood T cell repertoires in COVID-19. Study summary: In each case, the material was cDNA or gDNA derived from T cells, B-cell-depleted T cells, or PBMCs.

In the original workflow: Reference gene primer amplification in the assay estimated nucleated cell counts. TCRdb's table, derived via immunoSEQ multiplex PCR, lists solely in-frame clones and lacks some. V, J and clone size were drawn from that table, and D and trimming were deduced from the DNA. Here the sample spans about 120,000 clones, approximately 80% being singletons. This CDR3 spans 16 amino acids. In germline, CDR1 is SGDLS, CDR2 YYNGEE. V was clipped by 4 bases and J by 2 bases; unmatched bases: 10. The chain carries TRBV9 and TRBJ2-3, with 7 bases fitting TRBD1. Specimen: peripheral blood. The TCR was taken from a man aged 55 to 70 with acute or convalescent COVID-19. The CDR3 nucleotides are TGTGCCAGCAGCCCACGGACAGGATACAACACAGATACGCAGTATTTT. Translated, it gives CASSPRTGYNTDTQYF.